The 20 T cell receptor beta chains presented below share a single source sample, sequenced in a study of spatial heterogeneity in lung cancer. TCRdb reanalysed the 5' RACE reads using MiXCR and keeps one entry per CDR3 protein. The table includes a few thousand distinct CDR3 sequences, 26% detected once. Indicated time point: blood at routine non-recurrence follow-up after resection. The material sequenced was PBMCs, taken at follow-up. These receptors were collected from a male donor with early-stage non-small cell lung cancer.

By its share, this clonotype is medium-sized. V is TRBV20-1 and J is TRBJ2-3; 15 nucleotides match TRBD2. Germline values: CDR1 DFQATT, CDR2 SNEGSKA (reference sequence). V shed 3 bases and J 3 bases; nucleotides not matched to a gene: 10. CDR3 length: 18 amino acids. Here the CDR3 DNA reads TGCAGTGCTAGCGGACTAGCGGGGGGGACCTTCCTGACAGATACGCAGTATTTT. Translation: CSASGLAGGTFLTDTQYF.

The chain links TRBV29-1 to TRBJ1-1, with 7 bases that match TRBD1. The CDR3 sequence is 12 residues long. Germline V CDR1 and CDR2: SQVTM, ANQGSEA. V lost 7 bases and J lost 6; bases outside the gene matches: 8. The CDR3 sequence is CSGMRGHAEAFF. The CDR3 DNA reads as TGCAGCGGGATGAGGGGGCACGCTGAAGCTTTCTTT.

This clonotype was found a few times. The chain combines TRBV28 with TRBJ2-7, with TRBD2 as a possible D gene (5 bases). CDR1 is MDHEN, CDR2 SYDVKM, per germline. Trimming removed 5 bases at V and 5 bases at J, with 16 bases between. The length of the CDR3 is 14 residues. The CDR3 bases are TGTGCCAGCAGTCTAAATAGGGCCGGGAACGAGCAGTACTTC. Its translation is CASSLNRAGNEQYF.

This chain links TRBV6-6 with TRBJ2-5; 8 nucleotides agree with TRBD2. This CDR3 has 16 residues. Losses at the gene ends were 5 bases for V and 4 bases for J; bases not matched to a gene: 12. Germline lookup yields CDR1 MNHNY and CDR2 SVGAGI (reference sequence). CDR3 amino acids: CASSRTWRGEGETQYF. The CDR3 DNA reads as TGTGCCAGCAGTCGCACGTGGCGGGGGGAGGGAGAGACCCAGTACTTC.

This chain links TRBV15 with TRBJ2-1; TRBD2 might be the D (5 bases). Germline V gene lookup returns CDR1 LNHNV and CDR2 YYDKDF (reference sequence). V gave up 0 bases and J gave up 5 bases, with 11 bases separating them. The CDR3 has 15 amino acids. As DNA, the CDR3 is TGTGCCACCAGCAGAGATTACAAGCGGAACAATGAGCAGTTCTTC. Its protein product is CATSRDYKRNNEQFF.

This clonotype is medium-sized (0.01 to 0.1%) by share. J is TRBJ2-2 and V is TRBV4-1; maybe TRBD2 (5 bases). CDR3 length: 17 amino acids. Trimming took 0 bases from V and 4 from J, leaving 15 bases between them. From germline, CDR1 is MGHRA and CDR2 YSYEKL. CDR3 residues: CASSQDYGSAGTGELFF. The CDR3, as DNA: TGCGCCAGCAGCCAAGATTATGGTTCGGCGGGCACCGGGGAGCTGTTTTTT.

This clonotype turned up a few times. The V call is TRBV28, the J call TRBJ2-3; 7 bases map to TRBD1. The CDR3 is 13 amino acids. Germline-derived CDR1 and CDR2 are MDHEN and SYDVKM. V lost 10 bases, J lost 4 bases, and 8 bases stayed unmatched. The CDR3 protein is CATNRGGADTQYF. DNA of the CDR3: TGTGCCACTAACAGGGGTGGCGCAGATACGCAGTATTTT.

This clonotype was seen many times. The chain links TRBV20-1 to TRBJ2-5; 11 positions agree with TRBD1. Germline CDR1 and CDR2: DFQATT and SNEGSKA (reference sequence). This CDR3 has 16 amino acids. J lost 3 bases, V lost 4 bases, and 10 bases had no gene match. In nucleotides, the CDR3 is TGCAGTGCTAAGAACACTGGGACAGGGGGTAAAGAGACCCAGTACTTC. Residues: CSAKNTGTGGKETQYF.

This clonotype rates as medium-sized (0.01 to 0.1%). The chain carries TRBV12-3 or TRBV12-4 and TRBJ2-7, with D perhaps TRBD2 (5 bases). The CDR3 runs 14 residues. Trimming stripped 6 bases from V and 4 bases from J, with 16 bases between. Written as DNA, the CDR3 is TGTGCCAGCAGCCAAGCCGGACTGAGGTACGAGCAGTACTTC. It yields the protein CASSQAGLRYEQYF.

This clonotype was observed a few times. The CDR3 nucleotides are TGCAGTGCCCTCTCGGCGTCCGAATTCAATGAAAAACTGTTTTTT. This gives the protein CSALSASEFNEKLFF. This chain links TRBV20-1 with TRBJ1-4; no clear D. This CDR3 contains 15 residues. V shed 6 bases and J shed 5 bases, with 19 bases lying between them. The V gene's germline CDR1 is DFQATT and CDR2 SNEGSKA (reference sequence).

The J gene is TRBJ2-1, the V gene TRBV5-6, with a weak D call TRBD2 (6 bases). With 4 bases removed from V and 10 bases from J, the gap between germline ends came to 15 bases. Germline V gene lookup returns CDR1 SGHDT and CDR2 YYEEEE. The CDR3 contains 13 residues. In DNA, the CDR3 is TGTGCCAGCAGCCCGGACTACCTATCCGAGCAGTTCTTC. It codes for CASSPDYLSEQFF. Full variable domain (rest looked up from reference TRBV5-6 and TRBJ2-1): DAGVTQSPTHLIKTRGQQVTLRCSPKSGHDTVSWYQQALGQGPQFIFQYYEEEERQRGNFPDRFSGHQFPNYSSELNVNALLLGDSALYLCASSPDYLSEQFFGPGTRLTVL.

This chain uses TRBV30 with TRBJ2-6; tentatively, D is TRBD1 or TRBD2 (5 bases each). The germline V gene has CDR1 GTSNPN and CDR2 SVGIG (reference sequence). The length of the CDR3 is 17 residues. Trimming pared 5 bases from V and 0 bases from J, leaving 17 bases between. The CDR3 bases are TGTGCCTGGGGCGAGGGGCCCCTACACTCTGGGGCCAACGTCCTGACTTTC. Translating it yields CAWGEGPLHSGANVLTF. Variable domain in full (rest from reference TRBV30 and TRBJ2-6): SQTIHQWPATLVQPVGSPLSLECTVEGTSNPNLYWYRQAAGRGLQLLFYSVGIGQISSEVPQNLSASRPQDRQFILSSKKLLLSDSGFYLCAWGEGPLHSGANVLTFGAGSRLTVL.

The rearrangement links TRBV28 to TRBJ2-1; D might be TRBD1 (6 bases). The V end lost 6 bases, the J end lost 5 bases, and 11 bases lay between the germline ends. CDR1 is MDHEN and CDR2 is SYDVKM in the germline V gene. The CDR3 has 13 residues. The chain's CDR3 is CASSPGQHNEQFF. CDR3 DNA sequence: TGTGCCAGCAGCCCAGGACAGCACAATGAGCAGTTCTTC.

This clonotype was counted at least ten times. V is TRBV10-3 and J is TRBJ2-3; unclear D gene. CDR1 is ENHRY, CDR2 SYGVKD, per germline. Trimming took 3 bases from V and 4 from J, leaving 8 bases between them. CDR3 length: 13 residues. The CDR3 DNA sequence: TGTGCCATCAGTGATGGCTACCCAGATACGCAGTATTTT. Its translation is CAISDGYPDTQYF.

The chain recombines TRBV6-1 with TRBJ2-4; D gene ambiguous. In germline, CDR1 is MNHNS, CDR2 SASEGT. V was clipped by 3 bases and J by 7 bases, with 10 bases between them. This CDR3 has 13 residues. This chain's CDR3 is CASSDNSDNIQYF. CDR3 nucleotides: TGTGCCAGCAGTGACAATTCGGACAACATTCAGTACTTC.

Only one count was recorded for this clonotype. Possible read error: a much larger clone is one base away. The chain has TRBV12-3 or TRBV12-4 and TRBJ2-2; D is undetermined. This CDR3 region has 14 residues. V gave up 6 bases and J gave up 1 base, with 9 bases separating them. Written as DNA, the CDR3 is TGTGCCAGCAGAAGAGTAAAGAACACCGGGGAGCTGTTTTTT. Translation gives CASRRVKNTGELFF.

This clonotype is medium-sized within its sample. The chain carries TRBV11-2 and TRBJ1-1; D not resolved. The germline V gene has CDR1 SGHAT and CDR2 FQNNGV. The CDR3 has 14 amino acids. Trimming removed 5 bases from V and 3 bases from J, with 13 bases in between. The CDR3 loop reads CASSPLWTDTEAFF. The CDR3 DNA reads as TGTGCCAGCAGCCCCCTTTGGACGGACACTGAAGCTTTCTTT.

The J gene is TRBJ2-1, the V gene TRBV9; the match to TRBD1 covers 9 bases. Germline V gene data show CDR1 as SGDLS and CDR2 as YYNGEE. CDR3 length: 15 amino acids. V shed 2 bases and J 7 bases; nucleotides not matched to a gene: 7. CDR3 sequence: CASSVHGTGINEQFF. The CDR3 bases are TGTGCCAGCAGCGTGCACGGGACAGGGATAAATGAGCAGTTCTTC.

This clonotype is labeled medium-sized. The chain is built from TRBV29-1 and TRBJ1-2; D call uncertain. Between the trimmed V and J ends, which lost 1 base and 4 bases, there was a span of 7 bases. Germline-derived CDR1 and CDR2 are SQVTM and ANQGSEA. The CDR3 runs to 12 residues. CDR3 protein: CSVEGSAYGYTF. The CDR3 DNA reads as TGCAGCGTTGAAGGTTCAGCCTATGGCTACACCTTC.

By sample fraction, this clonotype is medium-sized (0.01 to 0.1%). The rearrangement uses TRBV5-5 and TRBJ1-5, with 7 bases fitting TRBD1. There are 15 residues in the CDR3. V trimming: 4 bases; J trimming: 4 bases; junction bases outside the gene matches: 8. Germline V gene lookup returns CDR1 SGHKS and CDR2 YYEKEE (reference sequence). The CDR3 nucleotides read TGTGCCAGCAGCCTAAGACAGGGCGGGAATCAGCCCCAGCATTTT. It translates to CASSLRQGGNQPQHF.